The sequence of this T cell receptor (beta chain) was determined in a study of blood T cell repertoires in COVID-19. As for the study in general: T cells, B-cell-depleted T cells, or PBMCs provided the cDNA or gDNA that served as material.

Libraries were prepared by immunoSEQ multiplex PCR; TCRdb keeps only in-frame clonotypes and omits some of them. The data show nearly 250,000 clones, 85% to 90% seen once. V gave up 3 bases and J gave up 12 bases; unmatched junction bases: 12. CDR3 length: 15 amino acids. Germline CDR1 and CDR2: SGHRS and YFSETQ. The chain carries TRBV5-1 and TRBJ1-4, with 9 bases identical to TRBD1. The specimen sequenced was PBMCs or T cells enriched from blood (not recorded which). The sequence derives from a middle-aged man who had been exposed to COVID-19. CDR3 sequence: CASSSNPGQGMQLFF. DNA of the CDR3: TGCGCCAGCAGCTCAAATCCGGGACAGGGTATGCAACTGTTTTTT.